The 5 T cell receptor beta chains reported below all come from one sample, sequenced in a study of blood T cell repertoires in COVID-19. The assay was immunoSEQ multiplex PCR, and TCRdb's table has in-frame clones only and misses some. The sample lists 90,000 to 120,000 clones; approximately 79% were seen once. The sample taken for sequencing was peripheral blood. These receptors all come from a man between 65 and 79 years old with active or convalescent COVID-19.

The chain carries TRBV19 and TRBJ2-5; the D gene is possibly TRBD1 (5 bases). This CDR3 is built from 13 residues. CDR1 LNHDA and CDR2 SQIVND come from the germline V gene (reference sequence). With 5 bases removed from V and 4 bases from J, the gap between germline ends came to 11 bases. Here the CDR3 reads CASSYQGAETQYF. The CDR3 nucleotides read TGTGCCAGTAGTTATCAGGGCGCAGAGACCCAGTACTTC.

The rearrangement uses TRBV6-1 and TRBJ1-1; TRBD1 agrees at 8 bases. V was pared by 2 bases and J by 5 bases, with 1 base of the junction left unmatched. Per germline, CDR1 MNHNS and CDR2 SASEGT. This CDR3 contains 13 residues. DNA of the CDR3: TGTGCCAGCAGTGAACAGGGGGCAACTGAAGCTTTCTTT. This sequence encodes CASSEQGATEAFF.

This clone was counted between two and nine times. The rearrangement links TRBV12-5 to TRBJ2-1; 10 nucleotides line up with TRBD1. The CDR3 runs to 15 residues. V trimming: 2 bases; J trimming: 7 bases; junction bases outside the gene matches: 5. Germline V gives CDR1 LGHNT, CDR2 FRNRAP. In DNA form, the CDR3 reads TGTGCTAGTGGTTTGATAGACAGGGGGCCAAATGAGCAGTTCTTC. It encodes CASGLIDRGPNEQFF.

The chain couples TRBV6-2 or TRBV6-3 to TRBJ2-3; weak D call: TRBD1 (8 bases). The germline gives CDR1 MNHEY, CDR2 SVGEGT. The CDR3 runs 14 residues. The ends were cut back, 5 bases at V and 3 bases at J, with 12 bases in the middle. The CDR3 coding sequence is TGTGCCAGCAGTCTACAGGGGGGGACAGATACGCAGTATTTT. It translates to CASSLQGGTDTQYF.

This clone occurred once. The rearrangement links TRBV30 to TRBJ1-3; D not resolved. V lost 2 bases and J lost 0, with 5 bases in between. There are 13 residues in the CDR3. The germline V gene encodes CDR1 GTSNPN and CDR2 SVGIG (reference sequence). CDR3 region: CAWSSNSGNTIYF. In nucleotides, the CDR3 is TGTGCCTGGAGTTCAAACTCTGGAAACACCATATATTTT.